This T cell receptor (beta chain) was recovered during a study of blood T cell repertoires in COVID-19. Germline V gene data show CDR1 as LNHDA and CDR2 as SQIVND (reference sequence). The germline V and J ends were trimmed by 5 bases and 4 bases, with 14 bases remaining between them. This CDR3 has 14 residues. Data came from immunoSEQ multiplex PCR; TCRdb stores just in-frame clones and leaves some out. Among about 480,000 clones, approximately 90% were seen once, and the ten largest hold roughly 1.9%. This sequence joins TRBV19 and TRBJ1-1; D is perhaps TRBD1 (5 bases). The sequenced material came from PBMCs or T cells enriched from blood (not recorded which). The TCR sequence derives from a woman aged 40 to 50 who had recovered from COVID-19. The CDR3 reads CASSSGGRGTEAFF. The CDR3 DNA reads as TGTGCCAGTAGTTCGGGGGGACGAGGCACTGAAGCTTTCTTT.